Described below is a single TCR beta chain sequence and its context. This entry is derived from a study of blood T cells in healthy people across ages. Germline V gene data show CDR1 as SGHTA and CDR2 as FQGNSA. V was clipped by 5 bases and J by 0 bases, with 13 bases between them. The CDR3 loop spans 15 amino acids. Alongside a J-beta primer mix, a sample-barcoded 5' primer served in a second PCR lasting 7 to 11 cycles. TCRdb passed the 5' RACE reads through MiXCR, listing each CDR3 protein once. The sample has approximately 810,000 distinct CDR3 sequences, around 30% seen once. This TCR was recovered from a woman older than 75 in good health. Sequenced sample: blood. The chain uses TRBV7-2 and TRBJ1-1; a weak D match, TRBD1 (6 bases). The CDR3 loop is CASSVPGQLNTEAFF. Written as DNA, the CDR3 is TGTGCCAGCAGCGTACCGGGACAACTGAACACTGAAGCTTTCTTT.